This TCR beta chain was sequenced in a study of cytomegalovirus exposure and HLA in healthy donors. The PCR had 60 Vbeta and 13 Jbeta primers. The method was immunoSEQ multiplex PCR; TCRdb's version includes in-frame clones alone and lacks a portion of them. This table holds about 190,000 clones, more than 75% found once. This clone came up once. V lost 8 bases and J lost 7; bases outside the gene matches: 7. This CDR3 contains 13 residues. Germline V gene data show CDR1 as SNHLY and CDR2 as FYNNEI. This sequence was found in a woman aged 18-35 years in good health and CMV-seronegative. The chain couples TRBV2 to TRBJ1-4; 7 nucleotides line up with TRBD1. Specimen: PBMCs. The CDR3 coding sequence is TGTGCCAGCGACAGGGTCCTGGGTGAAAAACTGTTTTTT. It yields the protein CASDRVLGEKLFF. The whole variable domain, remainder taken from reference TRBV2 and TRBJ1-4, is EPEVTQTPSHQVTQMGQEVILRCVPISNHLYFYWYRQILGQKVEFLVSFYNNEISEKSEIFDDQFSVERPDGSNFTLKIRSTKLEDSAMYFCASDRVLGEKLFFGSGTQLSVL.